Below, 9 T cell receptor beta chains from the same sample are listed, as sequenced in a study of blood T cell repertoires in COVID-19. Repertoires were generated with immunoSEQ multiplex PCR, while TCRdb's copy carries only in-frame clones and drops some. The table lists about 140,000 clones, roughly 80% of them singletons. Material for sequencing was peripheral blood. These receptors originate from a human donor in a cohort sampled during active COVID-19.

The chain recombines TRBV7-3 with TRBJ1-2; possible D gene TRBD1, 6 bases. The germline CDR1 and CDR2 sequences are SGHTA and FQGTGA. This CDR3 has 13 residues. V was shortened by 6 bases and J by 7 bases, with 15 bases between the two germline ends. CDR3 coding DNA: TGTGCCAGCAGGGTAGGGGGACAACTTGGCTACACCTTC. This gives the protein CASRVGGQLGYTF.

The chain couples TRBV3-1 (or the pseudogene TRBV3-2) to TRBJ1-2; D perhaps matches TRBD1 (6 bases). Looked up from germline, CDR1 is LGHDT and CDR2 is YNNKEL (reference sequence). The CDR3 contains 12 residues. V dropped 0 bases and J dropped 8 bases, with 7 bases sitting between them. The CDR3 loop reads CASSQEGAGYTF. For the CDR3, the DNA is TGTGCCAGCAGCCAAGAGGGGGCGGGCTACACCTTC.

V usage is TRBV2 and J usage is TRBJ1-1, with D perhaps matching TRBD1 (5 bases). CDR1 is SNHLY and CDR2 is FYNNEI in the germline V gene. This CDR3 contains 14 residues. V gave up 9 bases and J gave up 3 bases, with 17 bases separating them. CDR3 bases: TGTGCCAGAGGGGCACACGGGTTTGACACTGAAGCTTTCTTT. Amino acids: CARGAHGFDTEAFF. Combining the CDR3 with reference TRBV2 and TRBJ1-1 gives the whole variable domain EPEVTQTPSHQVTQMGQEVILRCVPISNHLYFYWYRQILGQKVEFLVSFYNNEISEKSEIFDDQFSVERPDGSNFTLKIRSTKLEDSAMYFCARGAHGFDTEAFFGQGTRLTVV.

V gene TRBV7-9 combines with J gene TRBJ1-2; maybe TRBD1 (6 bases). This CDR3 has 16 residues. Trimming took 5 bases from V and 4 from J, leaving 20 bases between them. Germline V gene lookup returns CDR1 SEHNR and CDR2 FQNEAQ (reference sequence). CDR3 loop: CASSPSWTAPGYGYTF. The CDR3 DNA sequence: TGTGCCAGCAGCCCCTCATGGACAGCCCCCGGCTATGGCTACACCTTC.

This clone has more than one count but fewer than ten. The chain combines TRBV10-3 with TRBJ2-7; 12 nucleotides match TRBD1. The trim removed 3 bases at V and 5 bases at J, leaving 5 bases unmatched. CDR3 length: 15 residues. In germline, CDR1 is ENHRY, CDR2 SYGVKD. The CDR3 is CAISDRDRGLDEQYF. CDR3 in DNA: TGTGCCATCAGTGATAGGGACAGGGGGCTCGACGAGCAGTACTTC.

The gene calls are TRBV18 and TRBJ2-1, with 11 bases lining up with TRBD1. Trimming at V came to 3 bases and at J to 6 bases, leaving 7 bases not matched to a gene. The CDR3 consists of 16 residues. CDR1 KGHSH and CDR2 LQKENI come from the germline V gene. The CDR3 region is CASSPKDRGPTNEQFF. The CDR3 region has the DNA TGTGCCAGCTCACCGAAGGACAGGGGGCCCACCAATGAGCAGTTCTTC.

The V gene is TRBV5-4, the J gene TRBJ2-7; tentative D call: TRBD2 (6 bases). The CDR3 contains 15 residues. V was cut by 2 bases and J by 4 bases, with 16 bases left in between. Germline CDR1 and CDR2: SGHNT and YYREEE (reference sequence). The CDR3 nucleotides read TGTGCCAGCAGCTTCCCGGGCGGGGTGGTGTACGAGCAGTACTTC. Amino acid sequence: CASSFPGGVVYEQYF. The complete variable domain, with remaining parts taken from reference TRBV5-4 and TRBJ2-7, reads ETGVTQSPTHLIKTRGQQVTLRCSSQSGHNTVSWYQQALGQGPQFIFQYYREEENGRGNFPPRFSGLQFPNYSSELNVNALELDDSALYLCASSFPGGVVYEQYFGPGTRLTVT.

The table lists this clone with a few counts. The chain joins TRBV6-5 to TRBJ1-5, with a tentative D call TRBD1 (6 bases). The CDR3 runs to 15 residues. CDR1 MNHEY and CDR2 SVGAGI come from the germline V gene. V lost 5 bases to trimming and J lost 0 bases, with 11 bases between them. DNA for the CDR3: TGTGCCAGCAGTCAAACAGGGTATAGCAATCAGCCCCAGCATTTT. This codes for CASSQTGYSNQPQHF.

The chain links TRBV5-6 to TRBJ1-2; unclear D gene. This CDR3 comprises 12 residues. Germline CDR1 and CDR2: SGHDT and YYEEEE. Trimming cost V 2 bases and J 10 bases, with 12 bases left between them. This chain's CDR3 is CASSFSMRDYTF. The CDR3 nucleotides are TGTGCCAGCAGCTTTTCCATGAGGGACTACACCTTC.